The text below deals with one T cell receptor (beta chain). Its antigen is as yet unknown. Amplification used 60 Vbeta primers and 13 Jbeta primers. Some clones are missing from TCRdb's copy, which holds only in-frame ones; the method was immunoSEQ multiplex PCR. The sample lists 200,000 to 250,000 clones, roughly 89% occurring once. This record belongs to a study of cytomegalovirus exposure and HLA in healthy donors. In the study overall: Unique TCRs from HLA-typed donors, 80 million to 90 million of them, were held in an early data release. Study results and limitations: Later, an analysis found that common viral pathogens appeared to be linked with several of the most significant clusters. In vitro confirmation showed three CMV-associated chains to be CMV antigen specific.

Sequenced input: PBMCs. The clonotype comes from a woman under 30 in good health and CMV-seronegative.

As DNA, the CDR3 is TGTGCCAGCGGACAGGTCCAAGAGACCCAGTACTTC. Translated: CASGQVQETQYF. The chain has TRBV2 and TRBJ2-5; 7 bases are a match to TRBD1. This CDR3 is built from 12 residues. CDR1 SNHLY and CDR2 FYNNEI come from the germline V gene. The V and J ends lost 8 bases and 1 base, in that order; junction bases with no gene match: 1.